This entry is about one T cell receptor (beta chain). Its antigen has not been determined. No per-base quality is available; no much larger clone lies one base away. The sample originates from a study of OX40 agonist ivuxolimab in advanced cancers. For the study in its entirety: Ivuxolimab was an agonistic, fully human IgG2 monoclonal antibody directed against OX40 (CD134), a costimulatory receptor. Intravenous ivuxolimab was administered to patients every 2 weeks at six dose levels: 0.01, 0.1, 0.3, 1.5, 3 and 10 mg/kg. Of the approximately 50 dose-escalation patients, hepatocellular carcinoma was present in about 20, melanoma in around 15, renal cell carcinoma in 9 and head and neck cancer in 9. In the dose-escalation cohort, 70% to 85% of patients were male, and the mean age was roughly 60 years, with a range of about 23 to 90. Patients were allowed to have had prior anti-PD-1, anti-PD-L1 or anti-CTLA-4 therapy, and 40% of the dose-escalation patients had been treated with checkpoint inhibitors. Partial responses occurred in three dose-escalation patients, of whom one had hepatocellular carcinoma and two had cutaneous melanoma. The point of sequencing TCRbeta in the periphery was to test whether ivuxolimab changed TCR sequence diversity and drove clonal T-cell expansion. The paper describes the monotherapy dose-escalation part (N of about 52 patients) of the phase I trial of ivuxolimab. What the research found in general, with its limitations: At doses from 0.1 to 3.0 mg/kg, clonal expansion was seen in both CD4+ and CD8+ blood T cells between baseline and week 6. After ivuxolimab, expanded clones were on average more numerous among CD8+ T cells than among CD4+ T cells. The antigen specificity of the clonally expanded peripheral T cells was not determined. In partial responders in the 0.1-3.0 mg/kg groups, normalized peripheral clonal expansion was found to be among the lowest, especially among CD8+ T cells. Low levels of normalized T-cell clonal expansion were also seen in some patients who did not respond.

CDR1 MNHEY and CDR2 SVGAGI are derived from the germline V gene. V is clipped by 0 bases and J by 0 bases, and the sequence between their germline boundaries is 6 bases long. The CDR3 covers 15 residues, taking in both the cysteine and the phenylalanine. The read is trimmed to its CDR3 DNA, 45 bases read in frame from base 1. Patients with autoimmune disease history or receiving systemic immunosuppression were excluded from the trial. Peripheral blood for TCR sequencing was drawn from every dose cohort at baseline, at cycle 4 day 1 and at cycle 7 day 1. Samples were obtained from an open-label, multicenter, first-in-human phase I dose-escalation trial of ivuxolimab. Adults with locally advanced or metastatic head and neck squamous cell, hepatocellular, melanoma or renal cell carcinoma were enrolled in the trial. Before TCR sequencing, CD4+ and CD8+ T cells were separately sorted from peripheral blood.

To sequence the TCRbeta CDR3 region, genomic DNA was isolated from the sorted cells. TCRbeta CDR3 regions were sequenced using the immunoSEQ Assay. What TCRdb holds here is the immuneACCESS table cut down to in-frame rearrangements. Part of the clones is not present; checked against another copy, under half of the missing clones reflect an unresolved V gene, and the others are unexplained. The sample table holds about 83,000 clones, of which about four fifths were seen once. The ten biggest clones cover approximately 7% of the sample. Specimen: CD4+ or CD8+ T cells sorted from blood, collected in a trial of the OX40 agonist ivuxolimab. The source is an adult with an advanced solid tumor such as melanoma, head and neck, liver or kidney cancer. The chain uses TRBV6-5 and TRBJ1-5; there is no confident call for the D gene. The DNA sequence is given as TGTGCCAGCAGTTACTCCCTCTTTAGCAATCAGCCCCAGCATTTT. Its product reads: CASSYSLFSNQPQHF.